Listed below are T cell receptor beta chains from one sample, sequenced in a study of CD8+ T cells in alopecia areata. The repertoire was sequenced with immunoSEQ multiplex PCR; TCRdb's copy has only in-frame clones and lacks some. The data hold more than 85,000 clones, with 60% to 65% observed a single time. Sequences were derived from CD8+ T cells sorted from blood, sampled at week 4, from a patient treated with tofacitinib. The receptors here all came from a human donor with alopecia areata. The CDR3 runs from the conserved cysteine through the conserved F or W. Each record gives: D gene, J gene, clone size, V gene, CDR3 protein, CDR3 DNA. The D gene is left open where the match is weak. Clone size is shown for a subset of rows, as once, few, many or a class of expanded clone.

-,TRBJ1-2,-,TRBV9,CASSVVGYTF,TGTGCCAGCAGCGTAGTGGGCTACACCTTC
-,TRBJ2-7,-,TRBV7-9,CASRDVGRDEQYF,TGTGCCAGCAGGGACGTCGGACGAGACGAGCAGTACTTC
-,TRBJ2-5,-,TRBV27,CASSLSVNQETQYF,TGTGCCAGCAGTTTATCTGTTAATCAAGAGACCCAGTACTTC
TRBD2,TRBJ2-1,-,TRBV4-1,CASSQGLAHEQFF,TGCGCCAGCAGCCAAGGACTAGCGCATGAGCAGTTCTTC
TRBD1,TRBJ2-7,-,TRBV9,CASSALGTGALEQYF,TGTGCCAGCAGCGCCCTGGGGACAGGGGCGCTCGAGCAGTACTTC
-,TRBJ2-2,-,TRBV5-6,CASSLGQYTGELFF,TGTGCCAGCAGCTTGGGACAGTACACCGGGGAGCTGTTTTTT
-,TRBJ2-3,-,TRBV6-5,CASSSATDTQYF,TGTGCCAGCAGTTCAGCAACAGATACGCAGTATTTT
TRBD2,TRBJ2-1,once,TRBV29-1,CSVVGLAGGRRSSYNEQFF,TGCAGCGTTGTAGGACTAGCGGGGGGTCGACGTAGCTCCTACAATGAGCAGTTCTTC
-,TRBJ2-4,-,TRBV5-1,CASSPSGPNIQYF,TGCGCCAGCAGTCCATCCGGGCCAAACATTCAGTACTTC
-,TRBJ2-1,-,TRBV13,CASSLGQGGYNEQFF,TGTGCCAGCAGCTTAGGACAGGGTGGCTACAATGAGCAGTTCTTC
TRBD2,TRBJ2-7,few,TRBV5-1,CASSSGLVSYEQYF,TGCGCCAGCAGCTCGGGACTAGTCTCCTACGAGCAGTACTTC
-,TRBJ2-1,-,TRBV18,CASSPPERWGFNEQFF,TGTGCCAGCTCACCACCGGAACGGTGGGGTTTTAATGAGCAGTTCTTC
TRBD2,TRBJ2-1,-,TRBV5-1,CASSLAASGGVDDEQFF,TGCGCCAGCAGCTTGGCGGCTAGCGGGGGGGTCGATGACGAGCAGTTCTTC
-,TRBJ2-1,-,TRBV9,CASTSRGLKYNEQFF,TGTGCCAGCACCTCCCGGGGGCTGAAGTACAATGAGCAGTTCTTC
TRBD1,TRBJ2-2,-,TRBV29-1,CSGRGPLNTGELFF,TGCAGCGGCAGGGGGCCTTTGAACACCGGGGAGCTGTTTTTT
-,TRBJ1-2,-,TRBV29-1,CSVEGTDYGYTF,TGCAGCGTTGAAGGGACAGACTATGGCTACACCTTC
TRBD1,TRBJ2-5,once,TRBV6-1,CASSEGGQGLETQYF,TGTGCCAGCAGTGAAGGGGGACAGGGTTTGGAGACCCAGTACTTC
-,TRBJ2-3,-,TRBV27,CASSLSIGGDTDTQYF,TGTGCCAGCAGTTTATCGATCGGAGGGGATACAGATACGCAGTATTTT
TRBD1,TRBJ2-1,-,TRBV7-9,CASSSNVRTGYNEQFF,TGTGCCAGCAGCTCGAACGTTAGGACAGGGTACAATGAGCAGTTCTTC
-,TRBJ2-6,-,TRBV7-9,CASSPTAGANVLTF,TGTGCCAGCAGCCCCACGGCCGGGGCCAACGTCCTGACTTTC
-,TRBJ2-7,-,TRBV7-9,CASSSPRDGYYEQYF,TGTGCCAGCAGCTCACCTAGGGACGGATACTACGAGCAGTACTTC
-,TRBJ2-4,-,TRBV5-1,CASSLGALGEDIQYF,TGCGCCAGCAGCTTGGGGGCCCTAGGGGAGGACATTCAGTACTTC
-,TRBJ2-7,-,TRBV19,CASSPGPSHEQYF,TGTGCCAGTAGTCCCGGGCCATCCCACGAGCAGTACTTC
TRBD2,TRBJ2-7,-,TRBV9,CASSPRTSGLGEQYF,TGTGCCAGCAGCCCCCGGACTAGCGGGCTAGGCGAGCAGTACTTC
-,TRBJ2-3,-,TRBV5-1,CASSPQIASPVTDTQYF,TGCGCCAGCAGCCCTCAAATAGCCTCGCCCGTCACAGATACGCAGTATTTT
TRBD1,TRBJ1-6,-,TRBV27,CASSSDREIYSPLHF,TGTGCCAGCAGTTCTGACAGGGAGATCTACTCACCCCTCCACTTT
-,TRBJ2-1,few,TRBV5-1,CASSLAHGLASHNEQFF,TGCGCCAGCAGCTTGGCCCATGGGTTAGCGTCTCACAATGAGCAGTTCTTC